This T cell receptor beta chain was captured by sequencing in a study of T cells in Graves' hyperthyroidism and ophthalmopathy. Study observations and caveats: Ophthalmopathy was model-predicted a median 6.5 months pre-onset.

Concerning this clonotype: Its antigen is undetermined.

There were TCR beta CDR3 regions amplified from RNA transcripts. The HTBI primer set served for first-round RT-PCR of the TCR CDR3. TCRdb fed the multiplex PCR reads into MiXCR, producing one record per CDR3 protein. Among 370,000 or so distinct CDR3 sequences, approximately 14% were seen once, and the ten largest hold roughly 26%. Lactation, pregnancy, other autoimmune disease or uncontrolled infection excluded patients. The TCR comes from a woman aged 18-29 years with Graves' hyperthyroidism that later progressed to Graves' ophthalmopathy. The sequenced material came from blood.

The CDR3 nucleotides read TGCGCCAGCAGCCTAAGGACTACAAATTCAAATGAGCAGTTCTTC. It encodes CASSLRTTNSNEQFF. V gene TRBV4-1 combines with J gene TRBJ2-1; weak D call: TRBD2 (6 bases). Trimming took 4 bases from V and 7 from J, leaving 17 bases between them. The CDR3 runs 15 residues. Per germline, CDR1 MGHRA and CDR2 YSYEKL.